The 20 T cell receptor beta chains in this list originate from one sample, sequenced in a study of blood T cell repertoires in COVID-19. Using immunoSEQ multiplex PCR, the repertoire was profiled, and TCRdb retains in-frame clones only, with some absent. Found here are approximately 44,000 clones, roughly 79% of them singletons; the top ten hold 30% to 35%. The sample consisted of peripheral blood. These receptors all come from a woman of 80 years or more with acute or convalescent COVID-19.

The chain uses TRBV30 and TRBJ1-1; TRBD1 is a possible D gene (6 bases). V was trimmed by 0 bases and J by 1 base, leaving 9 bases between them. Germline-derived CDR1 and CDR2 are GTSNPN and SVGIG (reference sequence). There are 14 residues in the CDR3. The CDR3 DNA reads TGTGCCTGGAGTGTCGTCAGGGGGAACACTGAAGCTTTCTTT. This codes for CAWSVVRGNTEAFF.

J is TRBJ2-1 and V is TRBV7-3, with TRBD2 matching 14 bases. CDR1 is SGHTA, CDR2 FQGTGA, per germline. The junction had 5 bases not matched to a gene; V was cut back by 5 bases and J by 8 bases. The length of the CDR3 is 15 residues. The CDR3 region is CASSRGTSGSDEQFF. CDR3 nucleotides: TGTGCCAGCAGCCGTGGGACTAGCGGGAGTGATGAGCAGTTCTTC.

Notes on this clone: The same CDR3 also results from other DNA sequences found in this sample. The chain carries TRBV30 and TRBJ1-1; D is unclear. Trimming cost V 1 base and J 0 bases, with 6 bases left between them. This CDR3 comprises 13 residues. Germline CDR1 is GTSNPN and CDR2 is SVGIG (reference sequence). CDR3 residues: CAWSGQMNTEAFF. The CDR3 nucleotides are TGTGCCTGGAGTGGGCAAATGAACACTGAAGCTTTCTTT.

The chain is built from TRBV12-5 and TRBJ1-1, with D maybe TRBD1 (6 bases). Trimming stripped 5 bases from V and 1 base from J, with 11 bases between. The CDR3 consists of 14 residues. Looked up from germline, CDR1 is LGHNT and CDR2 is FRNRAP. The DNA of the CDR3 is TGTGCTAGTGGTCCGGACAGTCAGAACACTGAAGCTTTCTTT. This codes for CASGPDSQNTEAFF.

In DNA form, the CDR3 reads TGTGCCAGCAGCCGCGGACAGCAGCAGCCCCAGCATTTT. It codes for CASSRGQQQPQHF. The chain employs TRBV3-1 (or the pseudogene TRBV3-2) and TRBJ1-5; perhaps TRBD1 as D (6 bases). The length of the CDR3 is 13 residues. Per germline, CDR1 LGHDT and CDR2 YNNKEL (reference sequence). The V end was cut by 4 bases, the J end by 7 bases, with 11 bases between.

This clone appeared a single time. The gene calls are TRBV11-2 and TRBJ2-5, with a weak D call TRBD2 (6 bases). Germline V gives CDR1 SGHAT, CDR2 FQNNGV. This CDR3 has 14 residues. The ends were cut back, 1 base at V and 4 bases at J, with 10 bases in the middle. CDR3 residues: CASSLGGSGETQYF. The CDR3 coding sequence is TGTGCCAGCAGCTTAGGAGGTAGCGGAGAGACCCAGTACTTC.

The chain links TRBV6-1 to TRBJ1-2, with unresolved D. Germline V gene data show CDR1 as MNHNS and CDR2 as SASEGT. CDR3 length: 14 amino acids. V lost 1 base and J lost 8, with 14 bases in between. CDR3 nucleotide sequence: TGTGCCAGCAGTGAAGGTGGCCTCCTTTCGGGCTACACCTTC. Protein product: CASSEGGLLSGYTF.

CDR3 sequence reads: CASSIRFGRGSVNTQYF. In DNA, the CDR3 is TGTGCCAGTAGTATTCGTTTCGGCAGGGGGAGCGTTAATACGCAGTATTTT. The chain employs TRBV19 and TRBJ2-3, with 7 bases lining up with TRBD1. CDR1 and CDR2 from the germline V gene are LNHDA and SQIVND (reference sequence). This CDR3 is built from 17 residues. After removal of 3 bases from V and 7 bases from J, the junction contained 16 bases not matched to a gene.

In this sample, this clone turned up a few times. The genes are TRBV9 and TRBJ2-7; perhaps TRBD1 as D (7 bases). V was clipped by 5 bases and J by 5 bases, with 20 bases between them. CDR3 length: 15 residues. Germline assignment: CDR1 SGDLS and CDR2 YYNGEE. The CDR3 DNA sequence: TGTGCCAGCAGTAGCTCAGACAGGGAGGTTAACGAGCAGTACTTC. This encodes CASSSSDREVNEQYF.

V is TRBV7-2 and J is TRBJ2-3; TRBD2 matches 14 bases. The trim removed 5 bases at V and 3 bases at J, leaving 10 bases unmatched. Per the germline V gene, CDR1 is SGHTA and CDR2 is FQGNSA. The CDR3 consists of 18 residues. CDR3 sequence reads: CASSRMGTSGSGTDTQYF. The DNA of the CDR3 is TGTGCCAGCAGCCGGATGGGGACTAGCGGGAGTGGAACAGATACGCAGTATTTT.

This chain uses TRBV14 with TRBJ1-2; 8 bases align to TRBD1. Germline V CDR1 and CDR2: SGHDN, FVKESK. The CDR3 consists of 16 residues. V gave up 0 bases and J gave up 4 bases; unmatched junction bases: 7. This chain's CDR3 is CASSQDGAGGLYGYTF. The DNA of the CDR3 is TGTGCCAGCAGCCAAGATGGGGCAGGGGGCCTCTATGGCTACACCTTC.

The V gene is TRBV6-5, the J gene TRBJ2-3; tentative D call: TRBD2 (6 bases). Germline V gene lookup returns CDR1 MNHEY and CDR2 SVGAGI. This CDR3 is built from 15 residues. Deletions cut 2 bases from V and 6 bases from J, with 15 bases between. The CDR3 spells CASSYGAGLKDTQYF. The DNA of the CDR3 is TGTGCCAGCAGTTACGGGGCGGGACTCAAGGATACGCAGTATTTT.

This chain joins TRBV6-5 and TRBJ1-2; D is unresolved. The V and J ends lost 6 bases and 3 bases respectively, with 8 bases between them. Germline V gene data show CDR1 as MNHEY and CDR2 as SVGAGI. This CDR3 spans 12 amino acids. CDR3 coding DNA: TGTGCCAGCAGCGAGGATCACTATGGCTACACCTTC. It specifies CASSEDHYGYTF.

The CDR3 reads CASSGGTSVERGQETQYF. The CDR3 coding sequence is TGCGCCAGCAGCGGGGGGACTAGCGTCGAGAGGGGGCAAGAGACCCAGTACTTC. J is TRBJ2-5 and V is TRBV10-1; 10 nucleotides match TRBD2. Germline trimming cut 6 bases from V and 2 bases from J; bases unmatched to any gene: 15. Germline CDR1 is WNHNN and CDR2 is SYGVQD (reference sequence). The CDR3 extends over 18 amino acids.

The rearrangement uses TRBV3-1 (or the pseudogene TRBV3-2) and TRBJ2-2, with 10 bases aligning to TRBD1. The CDR3 runs 19 residues. CDR1 LGHDT and CDR2 YNNKEL come from the germline V gene (reference sequence). Trimming took 0 bases from V and 3 from J; bases not matched to a gene: 10. The CDR3 coding sequence is TGTGCCAGCAGCCAAGACCGCGGGCTGGGGACAGGGGACACCGGGGAGCTGTTTTTT. Translated: CASSQDRGLGTGDTGELFF.

V and J are TRBV19 and TRBJ1-2; perhaps TRBD1 as D (5 bases). Trimming shortened V by 7 bases and J by 8 bases, and 14 bases separated the two germline ends. Germline assignment: CDR1 LNHDA and CDR2 SQIVND (reference sequence). CDR3 length: 12 residues. For the CDR3, the DNA is TGTGCCAGTACTCCTGGGGGGTTCGGCTACACCTTC. Protein sequence: CASTPGGFGYTF.

This clone showed up just once. The CDR3 sequence: CASRSTVIEAFF. CDR3 DNA: TGTGCCAGCAGATCGACAGTGATTGAAGCTTTCTTT. The V gene is TRBV11-2, the J gene TRBJ1-1, with a possible D match to TRBD1 (5 bases). Germline V lookup: CDR1 SGHAT, CDR2 FQNNGV. Trimming removed 6 bases from V and 7 bases from J, with 12 bases in between. The CDR3 is 12 residues long.

This clone occurred a few times. Other DNA sequences of this sample code for an identical CDR3. The rearrangement uses TRBV5-1 and TRBJ1-1, with 7 nucleotides matching TRBD1. V was pared by 4 bases and J by 1 base, with 4 bases of the junction left unmatched. Germline assignment: CDR1 SGHRS and CDR2 YFSETQ. This CDR3 contains 14 residues. In nucleotides, the CDR3 is TGCGCCAGCAGCCCCGGGACAGCGAACACTGAAGCTTTCTTT. The encoded protein is CASSPGTANTEAFF.

The V and J genes are TRBV7-2 and TRBJ2-4, with a tentative D call TRBD2 (6 bases). Germline values: CDR1 SGHTA, CDR2 FQGNSA. The CDR3 consists of 17 residues. V was pared by 4 bases and J by 0 bases, with 16 bases between. CDR3 amino acids: CASSSGGTSLAKNIQYF. CDR3 DNA: TGTGCCAGCAGCTCCGGTGGGACTTCCCTAGCCAAAAACATTCAGTACTTC.

A few counts support this clone. The chain links TRBV3-1 (or the pseudogene TRBV3-2) to TRBJ2-5, with 8 bases identical to TRBD2. This CDR3 spans 18 amino acids. V was clipped by 2 bases and J by 1 base; unmatched bases: 12. The V gene's germline CDR1 is LGHDT and CDR2 YNNKEL (reference sequence). The CDR3 bases are TGTGCCAGCAGCCAATCGCGGGGTAGCGGGATTTTCCAAGAGACCCAGTACTTC. Its translation: CASSQSRGSGIFQETQYF.